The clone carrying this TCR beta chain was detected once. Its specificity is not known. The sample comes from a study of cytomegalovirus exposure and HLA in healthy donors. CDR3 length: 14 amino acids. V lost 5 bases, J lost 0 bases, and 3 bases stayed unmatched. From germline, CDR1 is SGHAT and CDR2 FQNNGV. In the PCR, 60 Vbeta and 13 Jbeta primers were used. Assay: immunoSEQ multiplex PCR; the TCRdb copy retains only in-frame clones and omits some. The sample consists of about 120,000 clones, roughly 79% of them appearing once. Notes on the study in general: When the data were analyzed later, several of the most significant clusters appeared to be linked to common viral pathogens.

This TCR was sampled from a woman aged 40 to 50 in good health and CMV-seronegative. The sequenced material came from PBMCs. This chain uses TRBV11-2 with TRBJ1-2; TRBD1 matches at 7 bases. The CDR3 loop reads CASSRDRANYGYTF. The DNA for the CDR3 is TGTGCCAGCAGCCGGGACAGAGCTAACTATGGCTACACCTTC.